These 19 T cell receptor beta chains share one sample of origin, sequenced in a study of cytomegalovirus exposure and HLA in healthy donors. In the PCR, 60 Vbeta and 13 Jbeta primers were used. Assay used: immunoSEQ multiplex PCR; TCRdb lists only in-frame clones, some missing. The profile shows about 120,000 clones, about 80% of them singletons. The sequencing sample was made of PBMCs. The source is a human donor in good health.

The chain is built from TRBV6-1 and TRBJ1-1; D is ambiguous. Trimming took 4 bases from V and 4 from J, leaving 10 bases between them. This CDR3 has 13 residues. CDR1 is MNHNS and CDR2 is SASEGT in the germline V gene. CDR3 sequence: CASSGQRGTEAFF. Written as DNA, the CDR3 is TGTGCCAGCAGTGGGCAACGGGGCACTGAAGCTTTCTTT.

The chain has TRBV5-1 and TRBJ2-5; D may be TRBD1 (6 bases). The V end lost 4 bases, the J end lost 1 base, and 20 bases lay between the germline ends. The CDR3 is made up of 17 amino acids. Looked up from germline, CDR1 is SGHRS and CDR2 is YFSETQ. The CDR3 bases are TGCGCCAGCAGCCCTACCTACGGACAGCAGTTCCAAGAGACCCAGTACTTC. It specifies CASSPTYGQQFQETQYF.

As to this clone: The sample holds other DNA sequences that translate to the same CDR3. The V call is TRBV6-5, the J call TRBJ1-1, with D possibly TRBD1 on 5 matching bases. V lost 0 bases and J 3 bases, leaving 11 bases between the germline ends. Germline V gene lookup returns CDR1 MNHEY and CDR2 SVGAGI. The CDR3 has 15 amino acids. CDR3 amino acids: CASSYSPGGDTEAFF. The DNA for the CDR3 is TGTGCCAGCAGTTACTCGCCGGGAGGGGACACTGAAGCTTTCTTT.

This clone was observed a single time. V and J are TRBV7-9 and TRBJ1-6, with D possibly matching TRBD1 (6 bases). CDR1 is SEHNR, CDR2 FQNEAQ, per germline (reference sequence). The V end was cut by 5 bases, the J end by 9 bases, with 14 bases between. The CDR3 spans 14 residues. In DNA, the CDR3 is TGTGCCAGCAGCCCAATACAGGGAACTTCACCCCTCCACTTT. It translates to CASSPIQGTSPLHF. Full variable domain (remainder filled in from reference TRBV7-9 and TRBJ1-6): DTGVSQNPRHKITKRGQNVTFRCDPISEHNRLYWYRQTLGQGPEFLTYFQNEAQLEKSRLLSDRFSAERPKGSFSTLEIQRTEQGDSAMYLCASSPIQGTSPLHFGNGTRLTVT.

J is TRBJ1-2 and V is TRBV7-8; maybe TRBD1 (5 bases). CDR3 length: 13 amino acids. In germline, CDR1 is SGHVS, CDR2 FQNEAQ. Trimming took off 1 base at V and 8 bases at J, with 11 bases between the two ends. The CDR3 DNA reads TGTGCCAGCAGCTTAGGCGGGGACGGAGGCTACACCTTC. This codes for CASSLGGDGGYTF.

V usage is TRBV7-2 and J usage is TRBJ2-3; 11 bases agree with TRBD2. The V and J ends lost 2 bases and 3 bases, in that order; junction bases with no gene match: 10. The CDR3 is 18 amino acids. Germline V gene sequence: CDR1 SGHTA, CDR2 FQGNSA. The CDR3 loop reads CASSLLAGGSPPTDTQYF. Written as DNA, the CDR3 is TGTGCCAGCAGCTTACTAGCGGGGGGCTCCCCCCCGACAGATACGCAGTATTTT. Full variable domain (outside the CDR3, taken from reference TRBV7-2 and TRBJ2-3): GAGVSQSPSNKVTEKGKDVELRCDPISGHTALYWYRQSLGQGLEFLIYFQGNSAPDKSGLPSDRFSAERTGGSVSTLTIQRTQQEDSAVYLCASSLLAGGSPPTDTQYFGPGTRLTVL.

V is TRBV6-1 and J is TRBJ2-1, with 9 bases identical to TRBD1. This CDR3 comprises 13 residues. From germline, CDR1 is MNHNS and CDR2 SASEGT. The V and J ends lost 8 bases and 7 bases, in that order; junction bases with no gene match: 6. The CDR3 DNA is TGTGCCAGCGAACGGACAGGGGTGAATGAGCAGTTCTTC. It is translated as CASERTGVNEQFF.

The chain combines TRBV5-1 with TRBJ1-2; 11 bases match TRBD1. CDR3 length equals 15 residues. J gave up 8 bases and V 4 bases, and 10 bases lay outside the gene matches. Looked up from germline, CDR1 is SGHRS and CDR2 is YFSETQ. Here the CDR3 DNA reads TGCGCCAGCAGCGGCGGGACAGGGGGGCAGGACGGCTACACCTTC. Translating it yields CASSGGTGGQDGYTF.

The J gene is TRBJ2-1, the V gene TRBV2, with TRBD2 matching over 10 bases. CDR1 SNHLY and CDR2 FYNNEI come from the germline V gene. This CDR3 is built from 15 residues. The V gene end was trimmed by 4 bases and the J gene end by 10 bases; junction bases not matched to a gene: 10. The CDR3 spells CASSVGLAGVSEQFF. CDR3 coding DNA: TGTGCCAGCAGTGTTGGTCTAGCGGGGGTCAGCGAGCAGTTCTTC.

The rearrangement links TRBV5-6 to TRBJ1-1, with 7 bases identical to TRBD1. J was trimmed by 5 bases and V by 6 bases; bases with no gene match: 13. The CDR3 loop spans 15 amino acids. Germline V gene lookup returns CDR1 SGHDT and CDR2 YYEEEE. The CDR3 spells CASMRQGRGGTEAFF. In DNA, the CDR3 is TGTGCCAGCATGCGACAGGGTCGGGGGGGAACTGAAGCTTTCTTT.

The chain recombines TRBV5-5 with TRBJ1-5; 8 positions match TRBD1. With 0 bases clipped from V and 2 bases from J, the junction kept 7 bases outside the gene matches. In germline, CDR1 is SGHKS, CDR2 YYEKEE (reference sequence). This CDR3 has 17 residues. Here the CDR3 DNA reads TGTGCCAGCAGCTTGGAACAGGGGGAGAGGGGCAATCAGCCCCAGCATTTT. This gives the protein CASSLEQGERGNQPQHF.

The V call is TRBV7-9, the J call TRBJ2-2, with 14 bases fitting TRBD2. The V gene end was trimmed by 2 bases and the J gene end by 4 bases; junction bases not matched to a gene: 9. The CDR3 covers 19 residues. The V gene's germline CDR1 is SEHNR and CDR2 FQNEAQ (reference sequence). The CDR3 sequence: CASSLTTSGRAFGTGELFF. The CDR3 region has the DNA TGTGCCAGCAGCTTAACGACTAGCGGGAGGGCTTTCGGCACCGGGGAGCTGTTTTTT.

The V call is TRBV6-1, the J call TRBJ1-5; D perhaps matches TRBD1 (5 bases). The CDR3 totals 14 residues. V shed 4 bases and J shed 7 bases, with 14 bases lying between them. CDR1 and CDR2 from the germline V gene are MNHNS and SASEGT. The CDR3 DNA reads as TGTGCCAGCAGTGGATCCCAGGGTAACCAGCCCCAGCATTTT. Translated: CASSGSQGNQPQHF.

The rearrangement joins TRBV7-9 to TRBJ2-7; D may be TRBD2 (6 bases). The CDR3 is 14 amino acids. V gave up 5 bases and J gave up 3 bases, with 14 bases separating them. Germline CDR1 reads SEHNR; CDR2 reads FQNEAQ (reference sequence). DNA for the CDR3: TGTGCCAGCAGCCGAGGACTACTTAACTACGAGCAGTACTTC. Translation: CASSRGLLNYEQYF.

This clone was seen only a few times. This CDR3 is CASSPGAEKLFF. The CDR3 nucleotides read TGTGCCAGCTCACCCGGAGCTGAAAAACTGTTTTTT. The rearrangement uses TRBV18 and TRBJ1-4; unclear D gene. There are 12 residues in the CDR3. In germline, CDR1 is KGHSH, CDR2 LQKENI. V lost 3 bases, J lost 7 bases, and 6 bases lay in between. The full variable domain, its missing parts supplied by reference TRBV18 and TRBJ1-4, is NAGVMQNPRHLVRRRGQEARLRCSPMKGHSHVYWYRQLPEEGLKFMVYLQKENIIDESGMPKERFSAEFPKEGPSILRIQQVVRGDSAAYFCASSPGAEKLFFGSGTQLSVL.

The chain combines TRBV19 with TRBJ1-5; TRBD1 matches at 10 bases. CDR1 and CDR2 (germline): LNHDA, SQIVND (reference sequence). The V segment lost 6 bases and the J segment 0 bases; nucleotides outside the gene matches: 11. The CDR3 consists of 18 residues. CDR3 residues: CASRTGTGDFISNQPQHF. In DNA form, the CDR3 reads TGTGCCAGTAGGACCGGGACAGGGGACTTTATTAGCAATCAGCCCCAGCATTTT.

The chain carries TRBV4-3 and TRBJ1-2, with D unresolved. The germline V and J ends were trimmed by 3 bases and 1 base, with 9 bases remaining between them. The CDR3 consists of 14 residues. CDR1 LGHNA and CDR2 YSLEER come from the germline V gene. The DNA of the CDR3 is TGCGCCAGCAGCCAGGGCACGAATAACTATGGCTACACCTTC. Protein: CASSQGTNNYGYTF.

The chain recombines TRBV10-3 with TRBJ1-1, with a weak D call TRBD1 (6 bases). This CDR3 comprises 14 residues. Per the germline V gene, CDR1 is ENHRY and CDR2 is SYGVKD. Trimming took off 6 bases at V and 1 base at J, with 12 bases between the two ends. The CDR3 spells CAISRGAANTEAFF. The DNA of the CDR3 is TGTGCCATCAGCCGGGGGGCGGCGAACACTGAAGCTTTCTTT.

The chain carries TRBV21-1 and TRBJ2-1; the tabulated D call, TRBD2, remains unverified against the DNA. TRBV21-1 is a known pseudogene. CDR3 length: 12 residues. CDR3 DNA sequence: TGTGCCAGCAGCAGGCTAGCGAGGAAGCAGTTCTTC. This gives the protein CASSRLARKQFF.